This T cell receptor beta chain was documented in a study of T cell responses to AZD1222 COVID-19 vaccine. Study-wide results and limits: Clonal diversity was possibly underestimated; the donors were predominantly white British and more often female. Within unmutated variant regions lay the reported targets of nearly half of spike-specific TCRs.

TCRdb's table, derived via immunoSEQ multiplex PCR, lists solely in-frame clones and lacks some. The table records over 120,000 clones, approximately 92% of them present only once. Details on this clone: Antigen specificity is unknown.

The sequence derives from an adult who received the AZD1222 COVID-19 vaccine. Sample: peripheral blood, taken 28 days after the second AZD1222 dose.

CDR3 sequence: CAWDYPGKKFF. CDR3 sequence (DNA): TGTGCCTGGGACTACCCGGGCAAAAAGTTCTTC. This sequence joins TRBV30 and TRBJ2-1; a weak D match, TRBD2 (5 bases). The germline V gene has CDR1 GTSNPN and CDR2 SVGIG (reference sequence). Trimming cost V 5 bases and J 14 bases, with 16 bases left between them. The CDR3 contains 11 residues.